This TCR beta chain derives from a study of Graves' ophthalmopathy and Graves' hyperthyroidism. This clonotype was seen ten or more times. Diagnosis relied on clinical symptoms, serum thyroxine, TRAb, thyroid ultrasound and orbital computed tomography. TCR beta CDR3 amplification used RNA transcripts. In the first round, RT-PCR was carried out with HTBI primers, and a multiplex PCR formed the second round. TCRdb itself ran the multiplex PCR reads through MiXCR, one entry per CDR3 protein. The sample has around 660,000 distinct CDR3 sequences; 35% to 45% are singletons. The TCR comes from an adult man with Graves' ophthalmopathy. The sequenced material came from peripheral blood.

The CDR3 spells CASSYVPGQSNYGYTF. As DNA, the CDR3 is TGTGCCAGCAGTTACGTACCGGGACAGAGCAACTATGGCTACACCTTC. The chain carries TRBV6-6 and TRBJ1-2, with 7 bases matching TRBD1. V shed 2 bases, J shed 2 bases, and the junction held 8 bases outside the gene matches. The CDR3 length is 16 residues. Germline loops: CDR1 MNHNY, CDR2 SVGAGI (reference sequence).